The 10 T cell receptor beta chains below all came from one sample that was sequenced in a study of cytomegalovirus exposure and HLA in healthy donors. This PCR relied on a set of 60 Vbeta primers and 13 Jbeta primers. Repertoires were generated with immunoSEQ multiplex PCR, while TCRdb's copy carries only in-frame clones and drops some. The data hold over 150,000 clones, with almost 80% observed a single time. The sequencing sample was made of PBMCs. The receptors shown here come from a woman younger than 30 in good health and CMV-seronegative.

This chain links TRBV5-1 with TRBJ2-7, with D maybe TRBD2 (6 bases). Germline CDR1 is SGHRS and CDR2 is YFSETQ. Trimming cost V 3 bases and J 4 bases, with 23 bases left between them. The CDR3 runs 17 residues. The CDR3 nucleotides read TGCGCCAGCAGCTCAGGGACTTCAACTACCCTCAGGTACGAGCAGTACTTC. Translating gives CASSSGTSTTLRYEQYF.

The CDR3, as DNA: TGCAGCGTTGGACAGGGGGCTGACTATGGCTACACCTTC. Translation: CSVGQGADYGYTF. The chain is built from TRBV29-1 and TRBJ1-2, with TRBD1 matching 10 bases. V lost 4 bases and J lost 3; bases outside the gene matches: 2. There are 13 residues in the CDR3. Germline lookup yields CDR1 SQVTM and CDR2 ANQGSEA.

CDR3 loop: CASSPPTGVNYGYTF. The DNA for the CDR3 is TGTGCCAGCAGTCCCCCGACAGGGGTTAACTATGGCTACACCTTC. The V and J genes are TRBV28 and TRBJ1-2; 8 bases map to TRBD1. CDR3 length: 15 residues. In germline, CDR1 is MDHEN, CDR2 SYDVKM. V trimming: 5 bases; J trimming: 1 base; junction bases outside the gene matches: 6.

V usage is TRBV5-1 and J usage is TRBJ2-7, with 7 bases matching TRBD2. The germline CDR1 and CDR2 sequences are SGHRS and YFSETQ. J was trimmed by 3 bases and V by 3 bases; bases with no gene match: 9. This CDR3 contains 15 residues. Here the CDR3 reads CASSWRVGGNYEQYF. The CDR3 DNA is TGCGCCAGCAGCTGGCGTGTCGGGGGGAACTACGAGCAGTACTTC.

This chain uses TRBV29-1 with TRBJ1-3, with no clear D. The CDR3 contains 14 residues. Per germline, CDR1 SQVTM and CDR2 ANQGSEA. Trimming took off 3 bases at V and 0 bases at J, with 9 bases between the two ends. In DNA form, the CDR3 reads TGCAGCGTTGAGGCGGTTCGCTCTGGAAACACCATATATTTT. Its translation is CSVEAVRSGNTIYF.

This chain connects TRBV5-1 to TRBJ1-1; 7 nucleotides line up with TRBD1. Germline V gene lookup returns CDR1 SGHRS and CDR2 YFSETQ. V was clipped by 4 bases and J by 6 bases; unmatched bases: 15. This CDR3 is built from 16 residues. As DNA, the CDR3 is TGCGCCAGCAGCAGCCGTGCGGGAACAGGGGCGGCTGAAGCTTTCTTT. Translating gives CASSSRAGTGAAEAFF.

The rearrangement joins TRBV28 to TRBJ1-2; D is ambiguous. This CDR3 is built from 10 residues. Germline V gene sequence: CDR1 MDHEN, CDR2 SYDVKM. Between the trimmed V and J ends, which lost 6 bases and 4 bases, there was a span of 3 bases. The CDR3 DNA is TGTGCCAGCAGCCGCTATGGCTACACCTTC. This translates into CASSRYGYTF.

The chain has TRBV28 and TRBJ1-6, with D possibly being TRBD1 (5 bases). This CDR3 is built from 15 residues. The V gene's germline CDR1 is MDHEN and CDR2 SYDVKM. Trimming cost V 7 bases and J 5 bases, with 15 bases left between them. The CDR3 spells CASTNRRANNSPLHF. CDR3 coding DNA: TGTGCCAGCACCAACAGGAGGGCAAATAATTCACCCCTCCACTTT.

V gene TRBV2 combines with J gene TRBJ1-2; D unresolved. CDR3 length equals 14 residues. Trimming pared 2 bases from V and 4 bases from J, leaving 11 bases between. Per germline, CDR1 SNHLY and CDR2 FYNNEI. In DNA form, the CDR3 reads TGTGCCAGCAGTGAATCAGAACGCGGCTATGGCTACACCTTC. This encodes CASSESERGYGYTF.

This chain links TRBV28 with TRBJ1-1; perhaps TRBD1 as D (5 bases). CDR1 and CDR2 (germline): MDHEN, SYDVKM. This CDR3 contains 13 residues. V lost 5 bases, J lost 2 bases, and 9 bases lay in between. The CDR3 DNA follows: TGTGCCAGCAGTGGACAATTAAACACTGAAGCTTTCTTT. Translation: CASSGQLNTEAFF.